The 22 T cell receptor beta chains below were found in one sample sequenced in a study of control samples from healthy donors and cancer patients. Some clones are missing from TCRdb's copy, which holds only in-frame ones; the method was immunoSEQ multiplex PCR. Found here are tens of thousands of clones, about 92% of them singletons; the top ten hold approximately 1.5%. Specimen: blood. These receptors all stem from a woman aged 30 to 39 in good health.

This clone has a single count. V and J are TRBV6-5 and TRBJ1-2; perhaps TRBD1 as D (6 bases). CDR3 length equals 16 residues. Trimming stripped 0 bases from V and 7 bases from J, with 18 bases between. Germline V gene data show CDR1 as MNHEY and CDR2 as SVGAGI. This CDR3 reads CASSYSSYSGGVGYTF. CDR3 nucleotide sequence: TGTGCCAGCAGTTACTCGAGTTATTCGGGGGGCGTTGGCTACACCTTC.

The chain employs TRBV19 and TRBJ2-1; 9 nucleotides agree with TRBD2. Trimming took 0 bases from V and 7 from J; bases not matched to a gene: 13. CDR3 size: 18 residues. The germline V gene encodes CDR1 LNHDA and CDR2 SQIVND (reference sequence). CDR3 in amino acids: CASSIDRVAGGYKNEQFF. In DNA, the CDR3 is TGTGCCAGTAGTATAGATCGGGTCGCGGGAGGGTATAAAAATGAGCAGTTCTTC.

The chain joins TRBV7-9 to TRBJ2-1; TRBD2 matches at 7 bases. CDR3 size: 13 residues. Germline values: CDR1 SEHNR, CDR2 FQNEAQ (reference sequence). V shed 6 bases and J 4 bases; nucleotides not matched to a gene: 3. The CDR3 DNA follows: TGTGCCAGCAGTCCACTAGCGTACAATGAGCAGTTCTTC. Protein: CASSPLAYNEQFF.

The V and J genes are TRBV11-2 and TRBJ1-1; D might be TRBD1 (5 bases). This CDR3 spans 13 amino acids. V lost 5 bases and J 1 base, leaving 8 bases between the germline ends. Germline V gene sequence: CDR1 SGHAT, CDR2 FQNNGV. The CDR3 sequence: CASSVQENTEAFF. The CDR3 DNA reads as TGTGCCAGCAGCGTACAGGAGAACACTGAAGCTTTCTTT. Together with reference TRBV11-2 and TRBJ1-1, the CDR3 gives the full variable domain: EAGVAQSPRYKIIEKRQSVAFWCNPISGHATLYWYQQILGQGPKLLIQFQNNGVVDDSQLPKDRFSAERLKGVDSTLKIQPAKLEDSAVYLCASSVQENTEAFFGQGTRLTVV.

The chain joins TRBV18 to TRBJ1-1; 10 bases line up with TRBD1. Trimming at V came to 2 bases and at J to 4 bases, leaving 4 bases not matched to a gene. CDR3 length equals 15 residues. The germline V gene encodes CDR1 KGHSH and CDR2 LQKENI. The CDR3 loop reads CASSPVGQGGTEAFF. The CDR3 nucleotides are TGTGCCAGCTCACCAGTCGGACAGGGGGGCACTGAAGCTTTCTTT. Supplemented by reference TRBV18 and TRBJ1-1, the full variable domain reads NAGVMQNPRHLVRRRGQEARLRCSPMKGHSHVYWYRQLPEEGLKFMVYLQKENIIDESGMPKERFSAEFPKEGPSILRIQQVVRGDSAAYFCASSPVGQGGTEAFFGQGTRLTVV.

This clone was picked up one time. The rearrangement links TRBV25-1 to TRBJ2-7; 8 positions match TRBD1. Trimming at V came to 2 bases and at J to 6 bases, leaving 3 bases not matched to a gene. Germline V lookup: CDR1 MGHDK, CDR2 SYGVNS. The CDR3 covers 13 residues. The CDR3 DNA sequence: TGTGCCAGCAGTGAACCCGACAGGGGCGAGCAGTACTTC. Protein product: CASSEPDRGEQYF.

V gene TRBV5-5 combines with J gene TRBJ1-6; TRBD1 agrees at 8 bases. Germline values: CDR1 SGHKS, CDR2 YYEKEE (reference sequence). V lost 5 bases and J lost 8; bases outside the gene matches: 3. The CDR3 loop spans 13 amino acids. In DNA form, the CDR3 reads TGTGCCAGCAGTCAGACAGGGGATTCACCCCTCCACTTT. Encoded protein: CASSQTGDSPLHF.

This chain joins TRBV3-1 (or the pseudogene TRBV3-2) and TRBJ2-3; D possibly corresponds to TRBD2 (6 bases). Trimming shortened V by 4 bases and J by 2 bases, and 13 bases separated the two germline ends. The length of the CDR3 is 15 residues. In germline, CDR1 is LGHDT, CDR2 YNNKEL (reference sequence). CDR3 amino acids: CASSLGTSVTDTQYF. For the CDR3, the DNA is TGTGCCAGCAGCCTGGGGACTTCAGTCACAGATACGCAGTATTTT.

The V and J genes are TRBV29-1 and TRBJ1-1, with TRBD1 identical over 11 bases. CDR3 length: 13 amino acids. V was clipped by 6 bases and J by 4 bases; unmatched bases: 4. CDR1 and CDR2 (germline): SQVTM, ANQGSEA. CDR3 sequence (DNA): TGCAGCGTGGACAGGGGGCGATCCACTGAAGCTTTCTTT. This translates into CSVDRGRSTEAFF.

The rearrangement joins TRBV4-1 to TRBJ2-1; 11 positions agree with TRBD1. V lost 2 bases to trimming and J lost 8 bases; unmatched junction nucleotides: 11. In germline, CDR1 is MGHRA, CDR2 YSYEKL. CDR3 length: 17 residues. In DNA form, the CDR3 reads TGCGCCAGCAGCCAACCCATTAGGGGACAGGGGGTTCATGAGCAGTTCTTC. Protein sequence: CASSQPIRGQGVHEQFF.

The genes are TRBV9 and TRBJ1-3; D gene uncertain. Per the germline V gene, CDR1 is SGDLS and CDR2 is YYNGEE. The V end lost 2 bases, the J end lost 9 bases, and 12 bases lay between the germline ends. This CDR3 is built from 13 residues. For the CDR3, the DNA is TGTGCCAGCAGCGTTGAGGAGGGTGGCACCATATATTTT. It is translated as CASSVEEGGTIYF.

The chain uses TRBV7-9 and TRBJ2-5, with no clear D. Germline CDR1 reads SEHNR; CDR2 reads FQNEAQ (reference sequence). Trimming took 1 base from V and 1 from J, leaving 13 bases between them. The CDR3 loop spans 16 amino acids. The CDR3 sequence is CASSLEVLPFQETQYF. DNA for the CDR3: TGTGCCAGCAGCTTAGAAGTCCTCCCTTTCCAAGAGACCCAGTACTTC.

CDR3 sequence reads: CASSTRGPQDNEQFF. The CDR3 nucleotides read TGTGCCAGTAGTACAAGAGGGCCACAGGACAATGAGCAGTTCTTC. This chain links TRBV19 with TRBJ2-1; D tentatively fits TRBD1 or TRBD2 (5 bases each). Per germline, CDR1 LNHDA and CDR2 SQIVND (reference sequence). Trimming took 4 bases from V and 5 from J, leaving 15 bases between them. CDR3 length: 15 residues.

J is TRBJ2-7 and V is TRBV19; 8 bases are shared with TRBD2. After removal of 1 base from V and 2 bases from J, the junction contained 4 bases not matched to a gene. The CDR3 totals 15 residues. Germline V gene lookup returns CDR1 LNHDA and CDR2 SQIVND (reference sequence). This CDR3 reads CASSIGSGSAYEQYF. As DNA, the CDR3 is TGTGCCAGTAGTATAGGCAGCGGGAGCGCCTACGAGCAGTACTTC.

The chain couples TRBV11-1 to TRBJ1-3; D gene uncertain. The CDR3 has 14 residues. V was shortened by 3 bases and J by 0 bases, with 6 bases between the two germline ends. CDR1 SGHAT and CDR2 FQDESV come from the germline V gene (reference sequence). CDR3 amino acids: CASSFRRSGNTIYF. CDR3 nucleotide sequence: TGTGCCAGCAGCTTTCGACGCTCTGGAAACACCATATATTTT.

V is TRBV10-3 and J is TRBJ1-4, with TRBD1 matching over 11 bases. The CDR3 covers 14 residues. The V and J ends lost 7 bases and 8 bases, in that order; junction bases with no gene match: 6. Germline V gives CDR1 ENHRY, CDR2 SYGVKD. The chain's CDR3 is CAITAGTGGEKLFF. For the CDR3, the DNA is TGTGCCATCACCGCCGGGACAGGGGGAGAAAAACTGTTTTTT.

The chain employs TRBV6-5 and TRBJ1-5; tentatively, D is TRBD1 (5 bases). This CDR3 is 12 amino acids long. In germline, CDR1 is MNHEY, CDR2 SVGAGI. Trimming left V 7 bases short and J 5 bases short, with 9 bases between. This chain's CDR3 is CASMGQHQPQHF. In DNA, the CDR3 is TGTGCCAGCATGGGGCAGCATCAGCCCCAGCATTTT.

V usage is TRBV18 and J usage is TRBJ1-5, with TRBD1 as a possible D gene (5 bases). Trimming removed 5 bases at V and 0 bases at J, with 8 bases between. The CDR3 sequence is 14 residues long. CDR1 and CDR2 from the germline V gene are KGHSH and LQKENI. CDR3 nucleotides: TGTGCCAGCTCAGTGGACACTAGCAATCAGCCCCAGCATTTT. It specifies CASSVDTSNQPQHF.

The chain carries TRBV7-8 and TRBJ1-4; D not certain. Germline-derived CDR1 and CDR2 are SGHVS and FQNEAQ. CDR3 size: 15 residues. V was shortened by 0 bases and J by 0 bases, with 5 bases between the two germline ends. This CDR3 is CASSLAAATNEKLFF. CDR3 nucleotide sequence: TGTGCCAGCAGCTTAGCAGCTGCAACTAATGAAAAACTGTTTTTT. Together with reference TRBV7-8 and TRBJ1-4, the CDR3 gives the full variable domain: GAGVSQSPRYKVAKRGQDVALRCDPISGHVSLFWYQQALGQGPEFLTYFQNEAQLDKSGLPSDRFFAERPEGSVSTLKIQRTQQEDSAVYLCASSLAAATNEKLFFGSGTQLSVL.

The V and J genes are TRBV4-1 and TRBJ1-3, with D perhaps TRBD1 (6 bases). This CDR3 region has 15 residues. Germline CDR1 is MGHRA and CDR2 is YSYEKL. V dropped 1 base and J dropped 6 bases, with 13 bases sitting between them. Here the CDR3 DNA reads TGCGCCAGCAGCCAAGTGGGGGGGCTCGTAAACACCATATATTTT. Amino acid sequence: CASSQVGGLVNTIYF.

This chain joins TRBV12-3 or TRBV12-4 and TRBJ1-3; unclear D gene. The CDR3 loop spans 10 amino acids. V was clipped by 8 bases and J by 4 bases, with 3 bases between them. This CDR3 reads CASAGNTIYF. As DNA, the CDR3 is TGTGCCAGCGCCGGAAACACCATATATTTT.

The J gene is TRBJ2-2, the V gene TRBV10-3, with D perhaps matching TRBD1 or TRBD2 (5 bases each). CDR1 and CDR2 from the germline V gene are ENHRY and SYGVKD. This CDR3 contains 16 residues. The V end was cut by 6 bases, the J end by 4 bases, with 18 bases between. CDR3 amino acids: CAISPRTGGGTGELFF. In nucleotides, the CDR3 is TGTGCCATCAGCCCTCGGACCGGTGGGGGCACCGGGGAGCTGTTTTTT.